This T cell receptor (beta chain) emerged from a study of T cells in narcolepsy. Comment on this clone: No antigen is known for it.

This table comes from immunoSEQ multiplex PCR, and its TCRdb copy is limited to in-frame clones, with some not included. The profile shows 25,000 to 35,000 clones, more than 75% of them singletons. General observations from the study: Autoreactive clonotypes reportedly recurred in blood of same and different patients, not controls.

CDR1 and CDR2 (germline): SGHKS, YYEKEE (reference sequence). The V gene end was trimmed by 4 bases and the J gene end by 0 bases; junction bases not matched to a gene: 9. There are 17 residues in the CDR3. The genes are TRBV5-5 and TRBJ1-4; 7 nucleotides line up with TRBD1. Sequencing was carried out using CD45RA- memory CD4+ T cells from PBMCs. The TCR originated in a human donor with narcolepsy. The CDR3 DNA follows: TGTGCCAGCAGCCGCGGGACAGCTCTTGCAACTAATGAAAAACTGTTTTTT. Its protein is CASSRGTALATNEKLFF.